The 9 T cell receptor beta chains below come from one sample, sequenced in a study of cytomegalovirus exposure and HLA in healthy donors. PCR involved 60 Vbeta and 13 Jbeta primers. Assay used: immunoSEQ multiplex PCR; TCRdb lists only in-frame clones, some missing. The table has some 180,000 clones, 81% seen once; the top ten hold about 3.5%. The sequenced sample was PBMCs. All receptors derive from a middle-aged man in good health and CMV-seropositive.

CDR3 coding DNA: TGTGCCAGCAGTGAGGTTGGGGGACAGCCGTATGGCTACACCTTC. Its protein product is CASSEVGGQPYGYTF. V usage is TRBV6-1 and J usage is TRBJ1-2; 7 nucleotides line up with TRBD1. V shed 3 bases and J 5 bases; nucleotides not matched to a gene: 9. The CDR3 runs to 15 residues. Germline CDR1 reads MNHNS; CDR2 reads SASEGT.

The CDR3 here is CASSVGHGEGYEQYF. The CDR3 DNA sequence: TGTGCCAGCAGCGTAGGACACGGGGAAGGCTACGAGCAGTACTTC. The chain has TRBV9 and TRBJ2-7; perhaps TRBD2 as D (5 bases). The CDR3 is 15 residues long. V gave up 0 bases and J gave up 3 bases, with 13 bases separating them. Germline CDR1 is SGDLS and CDR2 is YYNGEE.

The CDR3 bases are TGTGCCACCAGCGGAGGGACTGGGGACACTGAAGCTTTCTTT. Its translation is CATSGGTGDTEAFF. The V and J genes are TRBV15 and TRBJ1-1, with TRBD1 as a possible D gene (5 bases). V gave up 5 bases and J gave up 3 bases, with 13 bases separating them. The CDR3 covers 14 residues. The germline V gene encodes CDR1 LNHNV and CDR2 YYDKDF (reference sequence).

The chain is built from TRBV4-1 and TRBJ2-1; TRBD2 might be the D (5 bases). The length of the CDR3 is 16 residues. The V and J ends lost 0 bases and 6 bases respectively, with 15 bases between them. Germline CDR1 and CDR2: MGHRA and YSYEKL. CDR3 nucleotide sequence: TGCGCCAGCAGCCAAGATCTTAGTGGGAGAGGCAATGAGCAGTTCTTC. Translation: CASSQDLSGRGNEQFF.

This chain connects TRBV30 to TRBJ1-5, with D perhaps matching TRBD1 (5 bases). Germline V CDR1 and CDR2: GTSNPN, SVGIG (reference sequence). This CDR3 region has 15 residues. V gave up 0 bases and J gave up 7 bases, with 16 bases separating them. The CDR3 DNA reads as TGTGCCTGGAGTGTATCAAGTGCCGGGGGACAGCCCCAGCATTTT. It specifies CAWSVSSAGGQPQHF.

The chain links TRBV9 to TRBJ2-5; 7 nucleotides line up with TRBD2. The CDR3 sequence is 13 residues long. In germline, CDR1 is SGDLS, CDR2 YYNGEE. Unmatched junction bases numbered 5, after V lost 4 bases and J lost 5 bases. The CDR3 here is CASSRWGGETQYF. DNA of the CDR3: TGTGCCAGCAGCAGGTGGGGGGGGGAGACCCAGTACTTC.

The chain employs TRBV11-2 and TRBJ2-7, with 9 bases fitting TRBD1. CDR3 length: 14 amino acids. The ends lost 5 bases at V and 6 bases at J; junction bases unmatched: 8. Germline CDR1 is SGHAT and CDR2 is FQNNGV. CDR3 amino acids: CASSLGWGQGEQYF. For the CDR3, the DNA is TGTGCCAGCAGCCTCGGTTGGGGACAGGGCGAGCAGTACTTC.

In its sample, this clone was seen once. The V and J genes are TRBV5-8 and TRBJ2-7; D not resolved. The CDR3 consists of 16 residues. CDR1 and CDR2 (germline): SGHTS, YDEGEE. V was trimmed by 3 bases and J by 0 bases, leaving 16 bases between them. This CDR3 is CASSSGSTTASYEQYF. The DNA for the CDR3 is TGTGCCAGCAGCTCCGGGTCCACTACGGCCTCCTACGAGCAGTACTTC.

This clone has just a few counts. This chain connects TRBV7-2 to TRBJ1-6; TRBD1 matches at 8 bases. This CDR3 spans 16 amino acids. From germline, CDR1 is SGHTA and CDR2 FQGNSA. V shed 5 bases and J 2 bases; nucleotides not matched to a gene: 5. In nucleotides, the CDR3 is TGTGCCAGCAGCCACAGGACAGGGCCCTATAATTCACCCCTCCACTTT. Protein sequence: CASSHRTGPYNSPLHF. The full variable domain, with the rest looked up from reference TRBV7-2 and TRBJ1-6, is GAGVSQSPSNKVTEKGKDVELRCDPISGHTALYWYRQSLGQGLEFLIYFQGNSAPDKSGLPSDRFSAERTGGSVSTLTIQRTQQEDSAVYLCASSHRTGPYNSPLHFGNGTRLTVT.